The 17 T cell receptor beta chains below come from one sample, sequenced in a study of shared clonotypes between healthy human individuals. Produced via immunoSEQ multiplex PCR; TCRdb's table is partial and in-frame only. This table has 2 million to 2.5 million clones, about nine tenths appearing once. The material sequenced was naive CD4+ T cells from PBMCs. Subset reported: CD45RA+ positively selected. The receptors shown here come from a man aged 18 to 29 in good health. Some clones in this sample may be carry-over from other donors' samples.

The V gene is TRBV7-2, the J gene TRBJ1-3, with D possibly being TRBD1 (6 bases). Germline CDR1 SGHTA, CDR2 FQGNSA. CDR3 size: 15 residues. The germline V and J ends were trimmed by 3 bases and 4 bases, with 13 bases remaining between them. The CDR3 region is CASSFQSGTGNTIYF. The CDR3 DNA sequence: TGTGCCAGCAGCTTTCAGTCCGGGACAGGAAACACCATATATTTT.

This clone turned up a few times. The CDR3 DNA reads as TGTGCCAGCTCACCGTCCGGGACAACGATTAACTATGGCTACACCTTC. Translated: CASSPSGTTINYGYTF. V gene TRBV18 combines with J gene TRBJ1-2; weak D call: TRBD1 (6 bases). The CDR3 has 16 residues. Germline assignment: CDR1 KGHSH and CDR2 LQKENI. Trimming shortened V by 3 bases and J by 1 base, and 15 bases separated the two germline ends.

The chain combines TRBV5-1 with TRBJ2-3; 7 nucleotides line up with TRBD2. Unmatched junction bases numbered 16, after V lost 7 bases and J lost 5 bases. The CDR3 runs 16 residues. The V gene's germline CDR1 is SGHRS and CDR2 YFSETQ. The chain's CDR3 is CASSPRGAGAGDTQYF. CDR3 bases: TGCGCCAGCTCACCCCGAGGCGCGGGAGCTGGAGATACGCAGTATTTT.

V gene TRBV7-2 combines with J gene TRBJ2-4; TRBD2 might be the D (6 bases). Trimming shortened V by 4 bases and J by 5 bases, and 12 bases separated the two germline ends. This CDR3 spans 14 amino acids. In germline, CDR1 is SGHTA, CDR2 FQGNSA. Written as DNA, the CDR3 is TGTGCCAGCAGCTCCCGGCGGGGAGAAAACATTCAGTACTTC. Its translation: CASSSRRGENIQYF.

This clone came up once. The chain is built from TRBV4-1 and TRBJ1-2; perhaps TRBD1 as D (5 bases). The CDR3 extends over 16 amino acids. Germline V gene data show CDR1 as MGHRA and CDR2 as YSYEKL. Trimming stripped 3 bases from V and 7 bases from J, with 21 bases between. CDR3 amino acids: CASSHPGPLLPLGYTF. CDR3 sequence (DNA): TGCGCCAGCAGCCATCCGGGACCGCTACTCCCCCTTGGCTACACCTTC.

This CDR3 reads CASSLGNRGVDTQYF. For the CDR3, the DNA is TGCGCCAGCAGCTTGGGGAACAGGGGCGTCGATACGCAGTATTTT. The chain couples TRBV5-1 to TRBJ2-3, with 7 bases lining up with TRBD1. Losses at the gene ends were 0 bases for V and 6 bases for J; bases not matched to a gene: 7. The CDR3 consists of 15 residues. Germline V gene lookup returns CDR1 SGHRS and CDR2 YFSETQ.

DNA of the CDR3: TGCGCCAGGGTGAGTACTAGCGCTCTCGGGAATGAGCAGTTCTTC. Its protein is CARVSTSALGNEQFF. This chain uses TRBV10-1 with TRBJ2-1; TRBD2 agrees at 7 bases. The CDR3 is made up of 15 amino acids. Germline V lookup: CDR1 WNHNN, CDR2 SYGVQD (reference sequence). The V gene end was trimmed by 9 bases and the J gene end by 7 bases; junction bases not matched to a gene: 15.

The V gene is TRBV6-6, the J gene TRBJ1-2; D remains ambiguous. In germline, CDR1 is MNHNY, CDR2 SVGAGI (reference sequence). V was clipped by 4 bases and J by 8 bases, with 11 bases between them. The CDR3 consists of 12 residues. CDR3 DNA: TGTGCCAGCAGTTCGCCAGAAAGAGGCTACACCTTC. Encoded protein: CASSSPERGYTF.

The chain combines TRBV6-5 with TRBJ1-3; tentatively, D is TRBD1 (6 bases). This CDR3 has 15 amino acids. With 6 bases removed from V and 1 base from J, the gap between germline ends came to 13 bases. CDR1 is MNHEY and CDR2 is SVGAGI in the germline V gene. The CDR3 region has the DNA TGTGCCAGCAGACGACTAACAGGGTCTGGAAACACCATATATTTT. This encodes CASRRLTGSGNTIYF.

CDR3 amino acids: CASSLRYSQETQYF. In DNA form, the CDR3 reads TGTGCCAGCAGCTTACGTTACAGCCAAGAGACCCAGTACTTC. The chain combines TRBV7-2 with TRBJ2-5; no reliable D call. Trimming stripped 2 bases from V and 1 base from J, with 8 bases between. The CDR3 runs to 14 residues. Germline CDR1 and CDR2: SGHTA and FQGNSA.

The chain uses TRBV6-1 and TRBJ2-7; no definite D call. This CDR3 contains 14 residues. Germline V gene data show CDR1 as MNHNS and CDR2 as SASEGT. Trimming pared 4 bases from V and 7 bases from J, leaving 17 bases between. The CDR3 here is CASSGYYGRSEQYF. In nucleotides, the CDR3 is TGTGCCAGCAGTGGATACTATGGACGGTCAGAGCAGTACTTC.

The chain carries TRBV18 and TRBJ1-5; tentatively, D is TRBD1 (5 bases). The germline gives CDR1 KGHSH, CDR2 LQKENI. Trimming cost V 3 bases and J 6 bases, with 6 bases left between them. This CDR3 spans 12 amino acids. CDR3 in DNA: TGTGCCAGCTCACCGGGGGTTCAGCCCCAGCATTTT. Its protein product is CASSPGVQPQHF.

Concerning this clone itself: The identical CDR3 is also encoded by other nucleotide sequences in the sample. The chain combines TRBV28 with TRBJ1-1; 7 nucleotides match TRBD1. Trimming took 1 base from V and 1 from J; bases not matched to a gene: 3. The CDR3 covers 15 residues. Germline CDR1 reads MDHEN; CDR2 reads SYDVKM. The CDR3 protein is CASSLSGQRNTEAFF. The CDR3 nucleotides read TGTGCCAGCAGTTTATCGGGACAGAGGAACACTGAAGCTTTCTTT.

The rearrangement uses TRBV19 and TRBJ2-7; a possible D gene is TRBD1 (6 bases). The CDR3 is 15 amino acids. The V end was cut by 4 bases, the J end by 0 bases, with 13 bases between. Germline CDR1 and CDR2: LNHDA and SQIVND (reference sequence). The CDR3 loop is CASSTTGWSSYEQYF. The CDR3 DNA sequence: TGTGCCAGTAGTACGACAGGATGGAGCTCCTACGAGCAGTACTTC.

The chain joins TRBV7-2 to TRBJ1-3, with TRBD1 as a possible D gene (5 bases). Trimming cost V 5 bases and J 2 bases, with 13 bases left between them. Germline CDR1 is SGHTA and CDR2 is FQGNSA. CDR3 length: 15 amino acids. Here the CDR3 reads CASSPGAAPGNTIYF. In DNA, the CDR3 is TGTGCCAGCAGCCCTGGGGCAGCCCCTGGAAACACCATATATTTT.

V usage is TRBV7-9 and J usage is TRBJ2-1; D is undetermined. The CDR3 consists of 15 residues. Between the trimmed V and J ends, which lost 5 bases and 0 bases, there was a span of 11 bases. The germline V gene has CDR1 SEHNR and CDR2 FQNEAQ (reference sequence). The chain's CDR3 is CASSPPTYSYNEQFF. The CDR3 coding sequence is TGTGCCAGCAGCCCCCCGACCTACTCCTACAATGAGCAGTTCTTC.

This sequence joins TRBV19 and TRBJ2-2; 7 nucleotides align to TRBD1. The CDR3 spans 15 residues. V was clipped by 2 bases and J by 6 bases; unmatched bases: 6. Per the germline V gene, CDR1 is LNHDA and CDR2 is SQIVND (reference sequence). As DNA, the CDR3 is TGTGCCAGTAGTATAAACAGGGGTGGAGCCGGGGAGCTGTTTTTT. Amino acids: CASSINRGGAGELFF.